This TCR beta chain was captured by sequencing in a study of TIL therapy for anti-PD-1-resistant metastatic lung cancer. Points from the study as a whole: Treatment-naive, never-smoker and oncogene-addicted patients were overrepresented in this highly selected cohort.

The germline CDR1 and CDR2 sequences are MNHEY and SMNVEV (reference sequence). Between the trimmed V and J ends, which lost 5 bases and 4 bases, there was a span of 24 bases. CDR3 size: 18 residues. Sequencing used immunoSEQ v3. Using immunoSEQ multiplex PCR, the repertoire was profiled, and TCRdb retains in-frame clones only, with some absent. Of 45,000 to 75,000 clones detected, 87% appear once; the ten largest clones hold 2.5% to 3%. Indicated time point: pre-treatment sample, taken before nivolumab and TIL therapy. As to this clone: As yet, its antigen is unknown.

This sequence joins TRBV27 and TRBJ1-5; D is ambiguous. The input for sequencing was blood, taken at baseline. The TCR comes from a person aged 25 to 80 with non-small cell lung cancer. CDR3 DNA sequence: TGTGCCAGCAGTGAGCGGGGTCTCTGGGCCGGGTCGAATCAGCCCCAGCATTTT. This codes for CASSERGLWAGSNQPQHF.